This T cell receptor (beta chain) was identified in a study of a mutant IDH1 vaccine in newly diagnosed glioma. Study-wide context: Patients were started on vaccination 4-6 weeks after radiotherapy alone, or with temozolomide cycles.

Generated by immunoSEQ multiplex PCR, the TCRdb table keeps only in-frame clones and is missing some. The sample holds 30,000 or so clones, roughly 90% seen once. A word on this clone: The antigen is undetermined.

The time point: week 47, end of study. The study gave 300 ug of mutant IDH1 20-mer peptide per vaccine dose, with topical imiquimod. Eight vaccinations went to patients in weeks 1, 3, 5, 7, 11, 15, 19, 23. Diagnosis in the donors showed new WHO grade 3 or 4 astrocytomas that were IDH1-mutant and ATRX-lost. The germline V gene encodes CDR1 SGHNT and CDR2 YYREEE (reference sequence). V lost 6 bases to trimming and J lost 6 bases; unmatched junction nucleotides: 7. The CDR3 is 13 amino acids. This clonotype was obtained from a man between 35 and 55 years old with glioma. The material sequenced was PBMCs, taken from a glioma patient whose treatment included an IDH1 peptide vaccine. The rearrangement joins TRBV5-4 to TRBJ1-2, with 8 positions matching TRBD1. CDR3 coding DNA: TGTGCCAGCACCCACCCAGGGGGCAATGGCTACACCTTC. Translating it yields CASTHPGGNGYTF. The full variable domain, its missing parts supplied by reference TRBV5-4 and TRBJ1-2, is ETGVTQSPTHLIKTRGQQVTLRCSSQSGHNTVSWYQQALGQGPQFIFQYYREEENGRGNFPPRFSGLQFPNYSSELNVNALELDDSALYLCASTHPGGNGYTFGSGTRLTVV.